This T cell receptor beta chain was recorded in a study of blood T cell repertoires in COVID-19. The CDR3 runs to 13 residues. V was shortened by 5 bases and J by 3 bases, with 11 bases between the two germline ends. The germline V gene has CDR1 SEHNR and CDR2 FQNEAQ (reference sequence). Assay used: immunoSEQ multiplex PCR; TCRdb lists only in-frame clones, some missing. Among approximately 240,000 clones, approximately 90% were seen once, and the ten largest hold roughly 6.3%. The receptor was derived from a young woman with acute COVID-19. The sequencing sample was made of PBMCs or T cells enriched from blood (not recorded which). The gene calls are TRBV7-9 and TRBJ2-7, with D tentatively TRBD2 (5 bases). Written as DNA, the CDR3 is TGTGCCAGCAGCCCAAGCGGTTACTACGAGCAGTACTTC. Protein product: CASSPSGYYEQYF.